The clone carrying this TCR beta chain has a handful of counts. The V gene's germline CDR1 is LNHDA and CDR2 SQIVND (reference sequence). The CDR3 covers 13 residues. Deletions cut 8 bases from V and 0 bases from J, with 8 bases between. The data derive from a study of blood T cell repertoires in COVID-19. Across the whole study: Donors in the United States, Italy and Spain gave samples during acute or convalescent COVID-19. The cDNA or gDNA used as material had been derived from T cells, B-cell-depleted T cells, or PBMCs.

Original processing notes: Estimated nucleated cell counts came from reference gene primer amplification. This table comes from immunoSEQ multiplex PCR, and its TCRdb copy is limited to in-frame clones, with some not included. V and J calls plus clone size are reproduced from that table; the DNA served to infer D and trimming. This sample has some 250,000 clones; approximately 81% occur once, and the top ten carry about 8%. Sequencing was performed on peripheral blood. This sequence originates from an elderly woman with acute or convalescent COVID-19. This rearrangement joins TRBV19 to TRBJ1-3, with D hard to call. The CDR3: CASSGFSGNTIYF. The CDR3 nucleotides are TGTGCCAGTTCAGGCTTCTCTGGAAACACCATATATTTT.